These T cell receptor beta chains were read from a single sample in a study of T cell responses to AZD1222 COVID-19 vaccine. The protocol was immunoSEQ multiplex PCR, while the TCRdb copy is restricted to in-frame clones and leaves out a portion. There are some 130,000 clones in the sample; about 90% occur only once, and roughly 1.5% lies in the top ten. The material sequenced was peripheral blood, taken on day 0 of AZD1222 vaccination. These receptors all stem from an adult in good health. Both conserved end residues are part of each CDR3. A D gene is named only where the DNA matches it firmly. Only part of the rows carry a size: once, few, many, or a class if the clone is expanded.

j_gene	v_gene	abundance	d_gene	CDR3aa	CDR3nt
TRBJ2-3	TRBV7-2	-	TRBD2	CASRLLAGGPSDTQYF	TGTGCCAGCAGGCTACTAGCGGGGGGACCCTCCGATACGCAGTATTTT
TRBJ2-2	TRBV5-4	-	TRBD2	CASSSGGTNTGELFF	TGTGCCAGCAGCTCCGGGGGGACCAACACCGGGGAGCTGTTTTTT
TRBJ2-7	TRBV30	-	TRBD2	CAWTRGRTSGFSYEQYF	TGTGCCTGGACGCGTGGGCGGACTAGCGGATTCTCCTACGAGCAGTACTTC
TRBJ2-3	TRBV4-3	-	-	CASSQGSGTPLTDTQYF	TGCGCCAGCAGCCAAGGGTCCGGGACGCCCTTAACAGATACGCAGTATTTT
TRBJ1-4	TRBV10-3	once	-	CAISESGQAKLFF	TGTGCCATCAGTGAGTCGGGCCAGGCTAAACTGTTTTTT
TRBJ2-3	TRBV5-1	once	-	CASSYGMRVQGTDTQYF	TGCGCCAGCAGCTATGGGATGAGGGTTCAAGGCACAGATACGCAGTATTTT
TRBJ1-1	TRBV4-1	-	-	CASSQDQGFGTEAFF	TGCGCCAGCAGCCAAGATCAGGGTTTTGGTACTGAAGCTTTCTTT
TRBJ1-5	TRBV6-2/TRBV6-3	-	TRBD1	CASSYGQGVYQPQHF	TGTGCCAGCAGTTACGGACAGGGCGTATATCAGCCCCAGCATTTT
TRBJ2-7	TRBV5-1	-	-	CASSLRGDSYEQYF	TGCGCCAGCAGCTTGAGGGGGGACTCCTACGAGCAGTACTTC
TRBJ1-4	TRBV27	-	TRBD1	CASKASGGAGYEKLFF	TGTGCCAGCAAGGCCTCAGGGGGCGCGGGCTATGAAAAACTGTTTTTT
TRBJ2-7	TRBV2	few	TRBD1	CASVSGTAPYEQYF	TGTGCCAGCGTATCCGGGACAGCCCCCTACGAGCAGTACTTC
TRBJ1-5	TRBV6-1	-	-	CASSEPPNNQPQHF	TGTGCCAGCAGTGAACCCCCTAACAATCAGCCCCAGCATTTT
TRBJ2-7	TRBV4-1	-	TRBD1	CASSGPGQGELKQYF	TGCGCCAGCAGCGGACCGGGACAGGGGGAGCTAAAGCAGTACTTC